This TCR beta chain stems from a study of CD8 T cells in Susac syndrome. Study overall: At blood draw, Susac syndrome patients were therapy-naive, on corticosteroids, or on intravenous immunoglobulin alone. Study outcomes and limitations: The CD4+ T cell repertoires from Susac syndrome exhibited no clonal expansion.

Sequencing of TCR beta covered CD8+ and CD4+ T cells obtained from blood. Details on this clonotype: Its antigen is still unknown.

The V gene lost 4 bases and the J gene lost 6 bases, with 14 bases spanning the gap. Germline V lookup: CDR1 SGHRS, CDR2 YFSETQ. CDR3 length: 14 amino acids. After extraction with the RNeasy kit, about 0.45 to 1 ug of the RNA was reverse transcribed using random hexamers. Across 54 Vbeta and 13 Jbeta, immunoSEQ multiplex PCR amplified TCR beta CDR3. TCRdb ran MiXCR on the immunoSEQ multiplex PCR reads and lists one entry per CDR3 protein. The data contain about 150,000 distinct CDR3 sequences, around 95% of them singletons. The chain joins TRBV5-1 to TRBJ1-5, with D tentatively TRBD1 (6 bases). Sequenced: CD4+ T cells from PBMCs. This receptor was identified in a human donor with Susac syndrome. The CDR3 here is CASSPGGLAQPQHF. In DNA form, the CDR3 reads TGCGCCAGCAGCCCCGGGGGCTTGGCTCAGCCCCAGCATTTT.